The rows below give T cell receptor beta chains drawn from one sample of a study of cytomegalovirus exposure and HLA in healthy donors. Method: immunoSEQ multiplex PCR; TCRdb's copy keeps in-frame clones and lacks some. The table records roughly 180,000 clones, about four fifths of them present only once. The sequenced sample consisted of PBMCs. The receptors were sampled from a woman younger than 45 in good health and CMV-seropositive. The CDR3 runs from the conserved cysteine through the conserved F or W. The order of the fields is V gene, J gene, CDR3 length, CDR3 protein.

TRBV5-4	TRBJ2-7	13	CASSIRQGYEQYF
TRBV5-1	TRBJ1-1	12	CASSGVNTEAFF
TRBV4-3	TRBJ1-3	15	CASSQGTGTGNTIYF
TRBV6-5	TRBJ1-5	12	CASSYSSQGQHF
TRBV9	TRBJ2-2	16	CASSVGGQGYTGELFF
TRBV10-3	TRBJ2-7	12	CATGGRGDEQYF
TRBV2	TRBJ2-3	15	CASSDQARGTDTQYF
TRBV5-1	TRBJ1-2	15	CASSSEGQGNYGYTF
TRBV5-1	TRBJ1-3	15	CASSLGTGRGNTIYF
TRBV20-1	TRBJ2-1	11	CSSGRGDEQFF
TRBV2	TRBJ1-2	15	CASSTGIGDNYGYTF
TRBV7-9	TRBJ2-2	18	CASSLGKWDNAHPGELFF
TRBV6-5	TRBJ1-1	15	CASSYGSGGGTEAFF
TRBV7-2	TRBJ2-5	14	CASSLDRGGETQYF
TRBV7-3	TRBJ2-3	15	CASSLTGLGRDTQYF
TRBV9	TRBJ2-1	15	CASSVERSAYNEQFF
TRBV29-1	TRBJ1-4	10	CSALNEKLFF
TRBV7-8	TRBJ2-4	14	CASSLVGLAGLQYF
TRBV4-3	TRBJ2-7	15	CASSLGTASSYEQYF
TRBV5-4	TRBJ2-1	16	CASSPGGAPRDNEQFF
TRBV4-1	TRBJ2-3	15	CASSLLQVSTDTQYF
TRBV10-1	TRBJ2-1	13	CASSLDGYNEQFF
TRBV6-5	TRBJ1-5	13	CATLGLTGQPQHF
TRBV27	TRBJ2-1	13	CASSWGVYNEQFF
TRBV4-3	TRBJ2-3	15	CASSQDTWAEDTQYF
TRBV2	TRBJ1-2	16	CASSIGHPIANYGYTF
TRBV19	TRBJ1-2	18	CASTPDRGPPSPDYGYTF
TRBV29-1	NA	12	CSAVDRAYEQYF
TRBV7-3	TRBJ2-1	15	CASSSPGASLNEQFF
TRBV29-1	TRBJ2-3	12	CSVRESTDTQYF
TRBV10-3	TRBJ1-3	15	CAIEAGSPSGNTIYF
TRBV10-3	TRBJ1-4	18	CAISETGQGRGVSEKLFF
TRBV10-3	TRBJ2-1	14	CAISGTGPGNEQFF
TRBV14	TRBJ1-4	16	CASSQDGEDRLKALVF
TRBV7-9	TRBJ2-5	17	CASSSNVGTDSQETQYF
TRBV7-6	TRBJ1-1	16	CASSLVRGPPNTEAFF
TRBV29-1	NA	14	CSVVSDRGPYEQYF
TRBV11-2	TRBJ2-5	16	CASSLVSFVLQETQYF
TRBV6-1	TRBJ1-5	14	CASSEPTADQPQHF
TRBV11-1	TRBJ1-1	17	CASSLTGGRLGNTEAFF